Here is one T cell receptor (beta chain) with its context. This clone is a singleton in its sample. This receptor's antigen is unknown. Base-call qualities are not available, and no considerably larger clone is one nucleotide away. From V the trimming removes 2 bases and from J it removes 6 bases, while the gene matches leave 2 bases of the junction unaccounted for. Taken from the germline V gene, the CDR1 and CDR2 loops are MNHNS and SASEGT. The CDR3 sequence holds 14 residues, the cysteine and phenylalanine included. Only the CDR3 portion is preserved as DNA: 42 bases, with reading frame beginning at the first base. The data were obtained in a study of cytotoxic CD8 clonotypes in ibrutinib-treated CLL (dated by TCRdb to about 2021). Some background on the complete study: The cohort had eleven to twelve relapsed/refractory and around 14 treatment-naive patients; 17 to 18 were IGHV unmutated. Partial responses were observed in about 25 patients and complete responses in 2; after a median follow-up of 68 months, remission was maintained in roughly 15 patients and progression was observed in around twelve. Samples at response were collected after a median of about twelve months of treatment, with a range of 6 to 36 months. On average, each sample yielded 270,000 or so productive templates and 85,000 to 95,000 productive rearrangements. Of the 70 to 100 people in the trial, 26 had longitudinal samples available. Cryopreserved peripheral blood mononuclear cells were collected before treatment, at response, and at either disease progression or sustained remission. Patients were still on ibrutinib when every remission and progressive disease sample was collected. What the authors observed across the whole study: Sustained-remission and progressing patients did not have matched sampling times, and lymph node repertoires were not examined. Clonality rose at ibrutinib response, remained stable during sustained remission, and dropped back toward baseline at progression. Public clonotypes were rare and either contracted or stayed stable during treatment, and the rise in clonality at ibrutinib response reflected the expansion of private clonotypes. At baseline, clonality was higher than in age-matched healthy donors and showed a strong correlation with circulating CD8+ T-cell counts.

On a MiSeq, deep resolution sequencing aimed for a depth between 1 in 1 million and 1 in 200,000 T cells, with each clonotype covered about 9.9x on average. The immunoSEQ hsTCRB Kit was used to generate TCR beta libraries. The authors' analysis ran thus. Data were analyzed with ImmunoSEQ Data Assistant and ImmunoSEQ Analyzer, with V, D and J genes assigned per IMGT definitions. Clonality, which ranges from 0 to 1, was calculated by subtracting the normalized Shannon entropy of productive rearrangement frequencies from one. Public clonotype analysis was restricted to overrepresented clonotypes comprising at least 0.05% of each patient's repertoire. Repertoires from about a dozen age-matched healthy donors in immuneACCESS were used as clonality controls. TCRdb holds this immuneACCESS table with in-frame rearrangements only. Some clones are missing; in checked studies, unresolved V genes explain under half, and the rest has no known cause. Clone size and the V and J calls come from that table; the DNA yielded D and trimming. The sample table lists roughly 200,000 clones, approximately 70% of them with a count of one. The top ten hold about 6.4% of the sample.

The time point label, as the study defines it: approximately eleven months on ibrutinib. For TCR beta library preparation, 1.5 to 2 micrograms of genomic DNA was extracted from cryopreserved PBMCs. Longitudinal blood samples from CLL patients on ibrutinib monotherapy were analyzed using high-throughput TCR beta sequencing. Patients were enrolled in a phase 2 open-label single-center ibrutinib monotherapy trial. The chain is assembled from TRBV6-1 and TRBJ2-1; 9 bases in the middle match TRBD1. This TCR was recovered from a human donor with chronic lymphocytic leukemia. The material sequenced was PBMCs, taken after 12 months of ibrutinib treatment. The bases read TGTGCCAGCAGTGAACCGGGACAGGGCAATGAGCAGTTCTTC. It codes for CASSEPGQGNEQFF.